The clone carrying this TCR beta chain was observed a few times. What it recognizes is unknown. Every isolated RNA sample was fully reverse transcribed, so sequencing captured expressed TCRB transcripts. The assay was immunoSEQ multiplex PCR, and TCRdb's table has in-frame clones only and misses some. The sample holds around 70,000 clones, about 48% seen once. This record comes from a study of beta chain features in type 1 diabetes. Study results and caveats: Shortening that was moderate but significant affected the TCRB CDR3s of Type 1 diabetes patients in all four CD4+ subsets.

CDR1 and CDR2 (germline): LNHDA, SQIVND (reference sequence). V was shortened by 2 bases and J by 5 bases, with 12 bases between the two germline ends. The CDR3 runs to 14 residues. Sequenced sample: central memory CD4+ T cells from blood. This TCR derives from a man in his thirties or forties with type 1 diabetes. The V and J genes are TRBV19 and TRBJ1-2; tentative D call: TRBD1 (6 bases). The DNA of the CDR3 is TGTGCCAGTAGTATAAAATTACAGGGTTATGGCTACACCTTC. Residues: CASSIKLQGYGYTF. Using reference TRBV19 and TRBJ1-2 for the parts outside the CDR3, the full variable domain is DGGITQSPKYLFRKEGQNVTLSCEQNLNHDAMYWYRQDPGQGLRLIYYSQIVNDFQKGDIAEGYSVSREKKESFPLTVTSAQKNPTAFYLCASSIKLQGYGYTFGSGTRLTVV.